A single sample is the source of the 20 T cell receptor beta chains below, sequenced in a study of early T cells in non-severe SARS-CoV-2 infection. One entry per CDR3 protein, called by TCRdb with MiXCR from the 5' RACE reads. In the table there are some 66,000 distinct CDR3 sequences, roughly 13% of which are singletons. The sequenced material came from whole blood. The receptors were gathered from an adult who was a healthcare worker with PCR-confirmed SARS-CoV-2 infection or an uninfected control (not recorded which).

The V gene is TRBV7-9, the J gene TRBJ2-5, with TRBD2 as a possible D gene (5 bases). V was shortened by 3 bases and J by 1 base, with 12 bases between the two germline ends. The germline gives CDR1 SEHNR, CDR2 FQNEAQ (reference sequence). The CDR3 is 15 amino acids. The CDR3 spells CASSLGVQRQETQYF. CDR3 DNA sequence: TGTGCCAGCAGCTTGGGAGTTCAGCGCCAAGAGACCCAGTACTTC.

The J gene is TRBJ2-5, the V gene TRBV27; the D is unclear. The CDR3 covers 14 residues. Germline V CDR1 and CDR2: MNHEY, SMNVEV (reference sequence). The V and J ends lost 1 base and 7 bases respectively, with 13 bases between them. CDR3 DNA sequence: TGTGCCAGCAGTTTATACGATTCTACCGGGACCCAGTACTTC. Its translation: CASSLYDSTGTQYF.

This clonotype was seen a few times. The chain links TRBV5-1 to TRBJ2-6; D unresolved. V was cut by 0 bases and J by 4 bases, with 2 bases left in between. The CDR3 contains 13 residues. CDR1 and CDR2 (germline): SGHRS, YFSETQ. The CDR3 DNA reads as TGCGCCAGCAGCTTGGACGGGGCCAACGTCCTGACTTTC. Encoded protein: CASSLDGANVLTF.

This clonotype came up many times. The gene calls are TRBV4-3 and TRBJ2-3, with a weak D call TRBD1 (6 bases). The CDR3 covers 16 residues. The germline V gene has CDR1 LGHNA and CDR2 YSLEER. Trimming took off 1 base at V and 3 bases at J, with 14 bases between the two ends. The CDR3, as DNA: TGCGCCAGCAGCCAAGGGGGGCGTCTAATGACAGATACGCAGTATTTT. Amino acid sequence: CASSQGGRLMTDTQYF.

This clonotype appeared a single time. V is TRBV6-1 and J is TRBJ1-1; D ambiguous. V was shortened by 6 bases and J by 5 bases, with 13 bases between the two germline ends. CDR1 is MNHNS, CDR2 SASEGT, per germline. The CDR3 extends over 13 amino acids. CDR3 sequence reads: CASRLRGGTEAFF. The CDR3 DNA reads TGTGCCAGCAGGTTGAGAGGAGGGACTGAAGCTTTCTTT.

This clonotype has more than one count but fewer than ten. This chain joins TRBV19 and TRBJ1-5; possibly TRBD1 for D (5 bases). From germline, CDR1 is LNHDA and CDR2 SQIVND (reference sequence). V gave up 6 bases and J gave up 3 bases, with 18 bases separating them. This CDR3 region has 16 residues. The CDR3 region is CASRTLGQTYNQPQHF. In DNA, the CDR3 is TGTGCCAGTAGGACCCTGGGGCAGACCTACAATCAGCCCCAGCATTTT. Full variable domain (remainder filled in from reference TRBV19 and TRBJ1-5): DGGITQSPKYLFRKEGQNVTLSCEQNLNHDAMYWYRQDPGQGLRLIYYSQIVNDFQKGDIAEGYSVSREKKESFPLTVTSAQKNPTAFYLCASRTLGQTYNQPQHFGDGTRLSIL.

This clonotype was counted many times. The chain joins TRBV10-2 to TRBJ2-2; D unresolved. Trimming removed 6 bases at V and 8 bases at J, with 7 bases between. CDR1 is WSHSY, CDR2 SAAADI, per germline. This CDR3 is 11 amino acids long. The CDR3 loop is CASSITGELFF. As DNA, the CDR3 is TGCGCCAGCAGCATAACGGGGGAGCTGTTTTTT.

On this clonotype itself: At one of its ends the junction is not consistent with the germline gene, which may arise from a read error. The chain uses TRBV20-1 and TRBJ2-1, with D possibly being TRBD1 (5 bases). In germline, CDR1 is DFQATT, CDR2 SNEGSKA (reference sequence). The CDR3 sequence is 16 residues long. The CDR3 bases are TGCAGTGCAAGAGCCCAGGGCGGAAGCTCCTACAATGAGCAGTTCTTC. Protein product: CSARAQGGSSYNEQFF.

This clonotype was detected many times. The genes are TRBV24-1 and TRBJ2-3, with a weak D call TRBD2 (5 bases). This CDR3 spans 14 amino acids. V shed 2 bases and J shed 2 bases, with 7 bases lying between them. The germline V gene encodes CDR1 KGHDR and CDR2 SFDVKD. CDR3 in DNA: TGTGCCACCAGTGATTGGGAGACCACAGATACGCAGTATTTT. Its translation is CATSDWETTDTQYF.

In this sample, this clonotype turned up a few times. The gene calls are TRBV25-1 and TRBJ2-7; perhaps TRBD2 as D (6 bases). CDR3 size: 14 residues. Germline CDR1 MGHDK, CDR2 SYGVNS. The germline V and J ends were trimmed by 5 bases and 3 bases, with 14 bases remaining between them. In DNA form, the CDR3 reads TGTGCCAGCAGTCCCCCGGGAGCTCGCTACGAGCAGTACTTC. Its protein product is CASSPPGARYEQYF.

The rearrangement uses TRBV29-1 and TRBJ2-7; the D is unclear. The CDR3 is made up of 12 amino acids. Germline V gene sequence: CDR1 SQVTM, CDR2 ANQGSEA. Trimming pared 7 bases from V and 4 bases from J, leaving 14 bases between. The DNA for the CDR3 is TGCAGCGCCTCGGCCTCACAATACGAGCAGTACTTC. Its protein product is CSASASQYEQYF.

This clonotype appeared many times. This chain links TRBV2 with TRBJ2-3; D is ambiguous. The CDR3 has 12 amino acids. V lost 3 bases to trimming and J lost 4 bases, with 5 bases between them. Germline V gene sequence: CDR1 SNHLY, CDR2 FYNNEI. For the CDR3, the DNA is TGTGCCAGCAGTGAGGCCTCAGATACGCAGTATTTT. Translation: CASSEASDTQYF.

The chain uses TRBV10-3 and TRBJ2-3; 13 bases are a match to TRBD2. The CDR3 runs 15 residues. The germline V gene has CDR1 ENHRY and CDR2 SYGVKD. Losses at the gene ends were 7 bases for V and 2 bases for J; bases not matched to a gene: 3. The CDR3 reads CAITGTSGATDTQYF. The CDR3 bases are TGTGCCATCACTGGGACTAGCGGGGCCACAGATACGCAGTATTTT.

Ten or more counts support this clonotype. The V call is TRBV6-2 or TRBV6-3, the J call TRBJ2-1; 8 nucleotides align to TRBD2. With V trimmed by 2 bases and J by 2 bases, 5 bases remained unmatched. The CDR3 is 16 residues long. Germline lookup yields CDR1 MNHEY and CDR2 SVGEGT. CDR3 amino acids: CASSYESGRAYNEQFF. CDR3 bases: TGTGCCAGCAGTTACGAAAGCGGGAGAGCCTACAATGAGCAGTTCTTC.

The chain is built from TRBV9 and TRBJ1-2; D unclear. Germline assignment: CDR1 SGDLS and CDR2 YYNGEE. V was shortened by 3 bases and J by 1 base, with 7 bases between the two germline ends. The CDR3 covers 13 residues. For the CDR3, the DNA is TGTGCCAGCAGCGGGTCCTATAACTATGGCTACACCTTC. This codes for CASSGSYNYGYTF.

This clonotype has at least ten counts. The V gene is TRBV29-1, the J gene TRBJ1-1; 7 nucleotides match TRBD1. Germline CDR1 and CDR2: SQVTM and ANQGSEA. This CDR3 has 12 amino acids. J lost 6 bases, V lost 4 bases, and 5 bases had no gene match. CDR3 nucleotides: TGCAGCGTTGCACAGGGGAGGGCTGAAGCTTTCTTT. It encodes CSVAQGRAEAFF. Using reference TRBV29-1 and TRBJ1-1 for the parts outside the CDR3, the full variable domain is SAVISQKPSRDICQRGTSLTIQCQVDSQVTMMFWYRQQPGQSLTLIATANQGSEATYESGFVIDKFPISRPNLTFSTLTVSNMSPEDSSIYLCSVAQGRAEAFFGQGTRLTVV.

This clonotype was counted at least ten times. The junction shows a germline mismatch at one end, possibly a read error. The chain links TRBV29-1 to TRBJ2-7; 8 bases align to TRBD1. Germline loops: CDR1 SQVTM, CDR2 ANQGSEA. This CDR3 has 12 amino acids. The CDR3 loop is CSVEGQGRAQYF. The CDR3 nucleotides read TGCAGCGTGGAAGGACAGGGACGGGCGCAGTACTTC.

This clonotype was seen ten or more times. The CDR3 DNA is TGTGCCATCAGTGGGTGGGACGTTTCCTACAATGAGCAGTTCTTC. Its protein product is CAISGWDVSYNEQFF. V is TRBV10-3 and J is TRBJ2-1; D could derive from TRBD1 or TRBD2 (5 bases each). The V end lost 4 bases, the J end lost 1 base, and 11 bases lay between the germline ends. The germline V gene encodes CDR1 ENHRY and CDR2 SYGVKD. The CDR3 covers 15 residues.

This clonotype was detected ten times or more. The rearrangement uses TRBV7-2 and TRBJ1-5; a possible D gene is TRBD1 (5 bases). Germline loops: CDR1 SGHTA, CDR2 FQGNSA. This CDR3 region has 14 residues. Trimming took 2 bases from V and 2 from J, leaving 7 bases between them. The DNA of the CDR3 is TGTGCCAGCAGCTTATTAGGGGGCAATCAGCCCCAGCATTTT. Protein product: CASSLLGGNQPQHF.

This clonotype was counted a few times. The CDR3 here is CSVRWMDTQYF. The CDR3 nucleotides are TGCAGCGTCCGCTGGATGGATACGCAGTATTTT. The J gene is TRBJ2-3, the V gene TRBV29-1; D is uncertain. The length of the CDR3 is 11 residues. V lost 6 bases, J lost 6 bases, and 10 bases lay in between. The germline gives CDR1 SQVTM, CDR2 ANQGSEA.